This TCR beta chain derives from a study of cytomegalovirus exposure and HLA in healthy donors. Overall study context: An early data release held approximately 80 million unique TCRs from HLA-typed donors. The study, taken as a whole, reports: An Asian-associated ancestry cluster reportedly showed fewer N-insertions than the roughly 700-donor mean in a later analysis. Associated with cytomegalovirus, according to the listing, were around 160 TCR beta chains. DRB1 showed the most TCR associations and HLA-C the fewest in a later analysis, as rates varied by HLA locus.

Primers included in the PCR were 60 Vbeta and 13 Jbeta primers. Here immunoSEQ multiplex PCR was the method, and the copy in TCRdb shows in-frame clones only, minus some. Of 140,000 or so clones listed, nearly 85% are singletons. A word on this clone: Its antigen is unknown.

The CDR3 extends over 15 amino acids. The V end lost 3 bases, the J end lost 7 bases, and 15 bases lay between the germline ends. Germline V gene data show CDR1 as MDHEN and CDR2 as SYDVKM. The sequence was collected from a male donor in good health and CMV-seronegative. The specimen was PBMCs. V is TRBV28 and J is TRBJ1-4; D remains ambiguous. The CDR3 reads CASSFQFAGSEKLFF. The CDR3 nucleotides read TGTGCCAGCAGTTTTCAGTTTGCGGGTAGTGAAAAACTGTTTTTT. Combining the CDR3 with reference TRBV28 and TRBJ1-4 gives the whole variable domain DVKVTQSSRYLVKRTGEKVFLECVQDMDHENMFWYRQDPGLGLRLIYFSYDVKMKEKGDIPEGYSVSREKKERFSLILESASTNQTSMYLCASSFQFAGSEKLFFGSGTQLSVL.